The 21 T cell receptor beta chains below come from one sample, sequenced in a study of T cell changes during pregnancy in multiple sclerosis. Only in-frame clones appear in the TCRdb table, and some are missing; sequencing was by immunoSEQ multiplex PCR. The sample lists roughly 99,000 clones, less than 95% occurring once. Sequencing used peripheral blood, obtained in the third trimester of pregnancy. All receptors derive from a female donor in good health, enrolled as a control in a pregnancy study.

This rearrangement joins TRBV30 to TRBJ2-5; 7 bases fit TRBD1. V was clipped by 2 bases and J by 5 bases; unmatched bases: 11. This CDR3 is 15 amino acids long. CDR1 GTSNPN and CDR2 SVGIG come from the germline V gene (reference sequence). DNA of the CDR3: TGTGCCTGGAGTCCTCGGACAGGCCCAGGGGAGACCCAGTACTTC. This sequence encodes CAWSPRTGPGETQYF. The full variable domain, in which reference TRBV30 and TRBJ2-5 provide the parts outside the CDR3, is SQTIHQWPATLVQPVGSPLSLECTVEGTSNPNLYWYRQAAGRGLQLLFYSVGIGQISSEVPQNLSASRPQDRQFILSSKKLLLSDSGFYLCAWSPRTGPGETQYFGPGTRLLVL.

J is TRBJ2-7 and V is TRBV18; D gene ambiguous. The CDR3 length is 14 residues. The V and J ends lost 3 bases and 2 bases respectively, with 11 bases between them. Germline CDR1 KGHSH, CDR2 LQKENI. Here the CDR3 DNA reads TGTGCCAGCTCACCCCGTTCAGAACCCTACGAGCAGTACTTC. Its protein product is CASSPRSEPYEQYF. Combining the CDR3 with reference TRBV18 and TRBJ2-7 gives the whole variable domain NAGVMQNPRHLVRRRGQEARLRCSPMKGHSHVYWYRQLPEEGLKFMVYLQKENIIDESGMPKERFSAEFPKEGPSILRIQQVVRGDSAAYFCASSPRSEPYEQYFGPGTRLTVT.

The chain uses TRBV6-5 and TRBJ1-2; tentatively, D is TRBD1 (6 bases). Trimming took 2 bases from V and 8 from J, leaving 12 bases between them. Germline CDR1 reads MNHEY; CDR2 reads SVGAGI. The CDR3 extends over 13 amino acids. This CDR3 reads CASSYRAGAGYTF. As DNA, the CDR3 is TGTGCCAGCAGTTACAGGGCAGGGGCCGGCTACACCTTC.

The genes are TRBV9 and TRBJ2-7; 13 bases line up with TRBD2. Germline V gives CDR1 SGDLS, CDR2 YYNGEE. CDR3 length equals 17 residues. The V gene end was trimmed by 4 bases and the J gene end by 5 bases; junction bases not matched to a gene: 12. The CDR3 coding sequence is TGTGCCAGCAGCTCGACTAGCGGGGGGACCCTTAGACACGAGCAGTACTTC. Protein product: CASSSTSGGTLRHEQYF.

The chain employs TRBV7-9 and TRBJ2-1; maybe TRBD2 (6 bases). The CDR3 consists of 14 residues. In germline, CDR1 is SEHNR, CDR2 FQNEAQ (reference sequence). V lost 0 bases and J 3 bases, leaving 6 bases between the germline ends. The CDR3 protein is CASSLASGYNEQFF. The CDR3 bases are TGTGCCAGCAGCTTAGCTAGCGGCTACAATGAGCAGTTCTTC.

The chain combines TRBV27 with TRBJ1-1, with TRBD1 matching 7 bases. The trim removed 3 bases at V and 0 bases at J, leaving 22 bases unmatched. The CDR3 extends over 21 amino acids. CDR1 and CDR2 from the germline V gene are MNHEY and SMNVEV (reference sequence). The CDR3 reads CASSFLRDRGEGIKMNTEAFF. CDR3 DNA sequence: TGTGCCAGCAGTTTCCTCCGGGACAGAGGCGAGGGTATTAAAATGAACACTGAAGCTTTCTTT.

The CDR3 reads CASSLRDMLNTGELFF. CDR3 nucleotides: TGCGCCAGCAGCCTCCGGGACATGCTGAACACCGGGGAGCTGTTTTTT. The genes are TRBV4-1 and TRBJ2-2, with D perhaps matching TRBD1 (6 bases). CDR3 length equals 16 residues. V lost 4 bases and J lost 1, with 13 bases in between. Germline CDR1 is MGHRA and CDR2 is YSYEKL.

The CDR3: CASSSFWLQGKNTEAFF. The CDR3 bases are TGTGCCAGCAGTTCTTTTTGGTTACAGGGTAAGAACACTGAAGCTTTCTTT. The V gene is TRBV28, the J gene TRBJ1-1; D might be TRBD1 (6 bases). The CDR3 spans 17 residues. Germline-derived CDR1 and CDR2 are MDHEN and SYDVKM. The V and J ends lost 4 bases and 1 base respectively, with 19 bases between them.

V and J are TRBV4-1 and TRBJ2-5, with TRBD1 matching over 8 bases. This CDR3 contains 16 residues. The germline gives CDR1 MGHRA, CDR2 YSYEKL. Losses at the gene ends were 2 bases for V and 5 bases for J; bases not matched to a gene: 10. In nucleotides, the CDR3 is TGCGCCAGCAGCCAACATCCACAGGGGGTGGGGGAGACCCAGTACTTC. Encoded protein: CASSQHPQGVGETQYF.

The rearrangement uses TRBV12-5 and TRBJ1-4; D remains unclear. V was trimmed by 1 base and J by 0 bases, leaving 9 bases between them. The CDR3 sequence is 16 residues long. Germline V gene lookup returns CDR1 LGHNT and CDR2 FRNRAP. The CDR3 sequence: CASGLGGSATNEKLFF. For the CDR3, the DNA is TGTGCTAGTGGTTTGGGAGGGAGTGCAACTAATGAAAAACTGTTTTTT.

V and J are TRBV7-2 and TRBJ1-3; D is perhaps TRBD1 (5 bases). CDR3 size: 15 residues. CDR1 is SGHTA and CDR2 is FQGNSA in the germline V gene. V gave up 5 bases and J gave up 2 bases, with 13 bases separating them. The DNA for the CDR3 is TGTGCCAGCAGCCCCCGACAGCACGCTGGAAACACCATATATTTT. It is translated as CASSPRQHAGNTIYF.

A few counts support this clone. V and J are TRBV30 and TRBJ1-1; D gene ambiguous. The CDR3 loop spans 13 amino acids. The V and J ends lost 4 bases and 3 bases respectively, with 12 bases between them. The germline CDR1 and CDR2 sequences are GTSNPN and SVGIG (reference sequence). The CDR3: CAWTMIRDTEAFF. The CDR3 nucleotides read TGTGCCTGGACCATGATCCGGGACACTGAAGCTTTCTTT.

The genes are TRBV6-1 and TRBJ1-1; D is undetermined. Trimming removed 3 bases at V and 1 base at J, with 9 bases between. Germline values: CDR1 MNHNS, CDR2 SASEGT. The CDR3 sequence is 14 residues long. CDR3 amino acids: CASSDIFGNTEAFF. The CDR3 nucleotides read TGTGCCAGCAGTGACATTTTCGGGAACACTGAAGCTTTCTTT.

Here the CDR3 reads CSVEVGRLAGYTF. Here the CDR3 DNA reads TGCAGCGTTGAAGTGGGGCGCCTGGCAGGCTACACCTTC. The genes are TRBV29-1 and TRBJ1-2; tentative D call: TRBD1 (5 bases). The CDR3 consists of 13 residues. The germline V gene has CDR1 SQVTM and CDR2 ANQGSEA. Trimming stripped 1 base from V and 8 bases from J, with 14 bases between.

The rearrangement joins TRBV4-2 to TRBJ2-7; 8 bases agree with TRBD2. V shed 2 bases and J 7 bases; nucleotides not matched to a gene: 7. The CDR3 runs 14 residues. CDR1 LGHNA and CDR2 YNFKEQ come from the germline V gene. CDR3 DNA: TGTGCCAGCAGCCAAAACGGGAGGGCAAGGGAGCAGTACTTC. Protein sequence: CASSQNGRAREQYF.

The table lists this clone with a count of one. The chain recombines TRBV4-3 with TRBJ1-5; D gene unclear. CDR3 length equals 14 residues. Germline lookup yields CDR1 LGHNA and CDR2 YSLEER. Trimming removed 0 bases at V and 9 bases at J, with 12 bases between. CDR3 DNA: TGCGCCAGCAGCCAAGAAGAGAGCCTCCGGCCCCAGCATTTT. It encodes CASSQEESLRPQHF.

Written as DNA, the CDR3 is TGTGCCAGCAGCTTATCGGACAGGGGCACTGAAGCTTTCTTT. Its protein is CASSLSDRGTEAFF. The chain combines TRBV7-3 with TRBJ1-1; 9 positions match TRBD1. The CDR3 has 14 residues. Per the germline V gene, CDR1 is SGHTA and CDR2 is FQGTGA. With 2 bases clipped from V and 4 bases from J, the junction kept 2 bases outside the gene matches.

This chain links TRBV6-1 with TRBJ1-4, with D unresolved. There are 14 residues in the CDR3. Germline CDR1 and CDR2: MNHNS and SASEGT. With 2 bases removed from V and 12 bases from J, the gap between germline ends came to 16 bases. CDR3 sequence: CASSEMIGLHELFF. CDR3 bases: TGTGCCAGCAGTGAAATGATTGGGCTTCACGAACTGTTTTTT.

J is TRBJ2-2 and V is TRBV9, with D perhaps TRBD2 (6 bases). V dropped 0 bases and J dropped 2 bases, with 11 bases sitting between them. Germline CDR1 is SGDLS and CDR2 is YYNGEE. The CDR3 spans 16 residues. Here the CDR3 reads CASSVGAGLNTGELFF. The DNA for the CDR3 is TGTGCCAGCAGCGTAGGTGCGGGGCTTAACACCGGGGAGCTGTTTTTT. The full variable domain, with the rest looked up from reference TRBV9 and TRBJ2-2, is DSGVTQTPKHLITATGQRVTLRCSPRSGDLSVYWYQQSLDQGLQFLIQYYNGEERAKGNILERFSAQQFPDLHSELNLSSLELGDSALYFCASSVGAGLNTGELFFGEGSRLTVL.

This sequence joins TRBV7-2 and TRBJ1-1; 7 nucleotides match TRBD1. Per the germline V gene, CDR1 is SGHTA and CDR2 is FQGNSA. There are 14 residues in the CDR3. Losses at the gene ends were 5 bases for V and 4 bases for J; bases not matched to a gene: 7. The CDR3 DNA follows: TGTGCCAGCAGCCGGACACAGGGGACCACTGAAGCTTTCTTT. Residues: CASSRTQGTTEAFF.

The chain has TRBV4-3 and TRBJ1-6; 8 nucleotides match TRBD1. The CDR3 runs to 16 residues. V gave up 0 bases and J gave up 9 bases; unmatched junction bases: 7. The germline V gene encodes CDR1 LGHNA and CDR2 YSLEER. The CDR3: CASSQERTGYSSPLHF. The CDR3 region has the DNA TGCGCCAGCAGCCAAGAAAGGACAGGGTACAGTTCACCCCTCCACTTT.